The text below deals with one TCR beta chain. Its antigen is undetermined. The data are from a study of cytomegalovirus exposure and HLA in healthy donors. Whole-study findings and limits: Researchers catalogued about 150 TCR beta chains as cytomegalovirus-associated.

TCRdb's copy holds only in-frame clones and misses some; the assay was immunoSEQ multiplex PCR. The sample lists approximately 100,000 clones, roughly 92% occurring once. CDR3 size: 14 residues. Germline values: CDR1 MDHEN, CDR2 SYDVKM. V gave up 3 bases and J gave up 2 bases, with 10 bases separating them. Sequenced material: PBMCs. This sequence joins TRBV28 and TRBJ1-2, with TRBD1 as a possible D gene (5 bases). The receptor was derived from a woman aged 25-40 years in good health and CMV-seropositive. The CDR3 is CASSFVQGNYGYTF. CDR3 sequence (DNA): TGTGCCAGCAGTTTTGTGCAGGGAAACTATGGCTACACCTTC.